A single sample is the source of the 15 T cell receptor beta chains below, sequenced in a study of blood T cell repertoires in COVID-19. This table comes from immunoSEQ multiplex PCR, and its TCRdb copy is limited to in-frame clones, with some not included. This sample yields about 270,000 clones, of which about 89% are seen a single time; around 8.8% belongs to the top ten. Source material: peripheral blood. The source of these receptors is a man aged 35 to 55 with active or convalescent COVID-19.

The chain combines TRBV5-1 with TRBJ1-4; D uncertain. The germline CDR1 and CDR2 sequences are SGHRS and YFSETQ. The V gene lost 1 base and the J gene lost 3 bases, with 13 bases spanning the gap. The CDR3 extends over 16 amino acids. The CDR3 DNA reads as TGCGCCAGCAGCTTGAGTGGGAGGAGAGCTAATGAAAAACTGTTTTTT. Translation gives CASSLSGRRANEKLFF.

The chain uses TRBV5-1 and TRBJ2-1; D is undetermined. CDR1 and CDR2 from the germline V gene are SGHRS and YFSETQ. V was pared by 0 bases and J by 7 bases, with 11 bases between. This CDR3 spans 14 amino acids. CDR3 residues: CASSLDTLGNEQFF. The CDR3 coding sequence is TGCGCCAGCAGCTTGGACACCCTCGGGAATGAGCAGTTCTTC.

The chain carries TRBV6-5 and TRBJ1-4; D is uncertain. The CDR3 spans 12 residues. The germline gives CDR1 MNHEY, CDR2 SVGAGI. Trimming pared 8 bases from V and 7 bases from J, leaving 11 bases between. The CDR3 loop reads CASHSNSEKLFF. CDR3 bases: TGTGCCAGCCACAGCAATAGTGAAAAACTGTTTTTT.

The chain links TRBV4-1 to TRBJ2-5; TRBD2 aligns across 11 bases. The V and J ends lost 1 base and 4 bases, in that order; junction bases with no gene match: 2. The germline V gene has CDR1 MGHRA and CDR2 YSYEKL. The CDR3 has 15 residues. CDR3 bases: TGCGCCAGCAGCCAAGTAGCGGGGGGGCGAGAGACCCAGTACTTC. Translated: CASSQVAGGRETQYF.

This chain uses TRBV11-3 with TRBJ2-7, with D tentatively TRBD2 (5 bases). The CDR3 is made up of 13 amino acids. The germline gives CDR1 SGHNT, CDR2 YENEEA. The V end was cut by 3 bases, the J end by 0 bases, with 6 bases between. CDR3 amino acids: CASSLGSSYEQYF. CDR3 DNA: TGTGCCAGCAGCTTGGGGAGCTCCTACGAGCAGTACTTC.

This chain connects TRBV11-2 to TRBJ2-7; weak D call: TRBD2 (6 bases). V lost 5 bases to trimming and J lost 6 bases, with 20 bases between them. This CDR3 contains 15 residues. The germline gives CDR1 SGHAT, CDR2 FQNNGV. The DNA of the CDR3 is TGTGCCAGCAGCAACCAGGGAGGCCCCAATAGCGAGCAGTACTTC. Translation gives CASSNQGGPNSEQYF.

This chain connects TRBV24-1 to TRBJ2-3, with 10 bases fitting TRBD1. J gave up 1 base and V 3 bases, and 6 bases lay outside the gene matches. CDR3 length: 17 residues. CDR1 and CDR2 from the germline V gene are KGHDR and SFDVKD. CDR3 nucleotide sequence: TGTGCCACCAGTGATCCGACAGGGGGCGAAGGCACAGATACGCAGTATTTT. Amino acids: CATSDPTGGEGTDTQYF.

This clone was found many times. This chain connects TRBV6-5 to TRBJ2-2; 8 bases match TRBD2. The CDR3 contains 14 residues. The ends lost 6 bases at V and 0 bases at J; junction bases unmatched: 0. Germline assignment: CDR1 MNHEY and CDR2 SVGAGI. Here the CDR3 reads CASSGGANTGELFF. The CDR3 coding sequence is TGTGCCAGCAGCGGGGGGGCGAACACCGGGGAGCTGTTTTTT.

V usage is TRBV10-3 and J usage is TRBJ1-6; D is unresolved. V was pared by 0 bases and J by 8 bases, with 5 bases between. This CDR3 is built from 13 residues. Per germline, CDR1 ENHRY and CDR2 SYGVKD. CDR3 nucleotide sequence: TGTGCCATCAGTGAGTCGGAGGATTCACCCCTCCACTTT. It encodes CAISESEDSPLHF.

This clone was seen only once. The chain employs TRBV19 and TRBJ1-5, with D possibly being TRBD1 (6 bases). The CDR3 runs 12 residues. V was clipped by 4 bases and J by 8 bases, with 9 bases between them. Germline values: CDR1 LNHDA, CDR2 SQIVND (reference sequence). The CDR3 DNA reads TGTGCCAGTAGTAGACAGGAGGAGCCCCAGCATTTT. This codes for CASSRQEEPQHF.

The rearrangement links TRBV2 to TRBJ2-2; D ambiguous. Germline-derived CDR1 and CDR2 are SNHLY and FYNNEI. Trimming stripped 7 bases from V and 4 bases from J, with 19 bases between. This CDR3 has 16 amino acids. The CDR3 DNA sequence: TGTGCCAGCACCCAGACATACTTGGGCCTCACCGGGGAGCTGTTTTTT. Its translation: CASTQTYLGLTGELFF.

The rearrangement uses TRBV19 and TRBJ2-2, with 10 nucleotides matching TRBD2. CDR1 LNHDA and CDR2 SQIVND come from the germline V gene (reference sequence). The CDR3 spans 16 residues. Trimming removed 3 bases from V and 4 bases from J; junction bases left unmatched: 5. CDR3 in amino acids: CASSMIAGGGTGELFF. The CDR3 DNA follows: TGTGCCAGTAGTATGATAGCGGGGGGTGGCACCGGGGAGCTGTTTTTT.

The genes are TRBV6-6 and TRBJ2-1; 8 nucleotides align to TRBD2. J lost 6 bases, V lost 11 bases, and 6 bases had no gene match. The V gene's germline CDR1 is MNHNY and CDR2 SVGAGI (reference sequence). This CDR3 region has 12 residues. The chain's CDR3 is CASSGTSNEQFF. The CDR3 DNA reads TGTGCCTCGTCGGGGACTAGCAATGAGCAGTTCTTC.

This clone was seen only a few times. CDR3 protein: CASIPHRGEGGSYEQYF. DNA of the CDR3: TGTGCCAGCATCCCTCACCGCGGGGAGGGAGGTAGCTACGAGCAGTACTTC. The rearrangement joins TRBV28 to TRBJ2-7; 7 bases are shared with TRBD2. Per the germline V gene, CDR1 is MDHEN and CDR2 is SYDVKM. The CDR3 has 17 residues. The trim removed 7 bases at V and 3 bases at J, leaving 18 bases unmatched.

The rearrangement uses TRBV25-1 and TRBJ1-2; 7 bases fit TRBD1. The CDR3 runs 13 residues. After removal of 2 bases from V and 8 bases from J, the junction contained 5 bases not matched to a gene. Germline V gene lookup returns CDR1 MGHDK and CDR2 SYGVNS. In DNA, the CDR3 is TGTGCCAGCAGTGAAGGCAGGGGGAGAGGCTACACCTTC. Residues: CASSEGRGRGYTF.